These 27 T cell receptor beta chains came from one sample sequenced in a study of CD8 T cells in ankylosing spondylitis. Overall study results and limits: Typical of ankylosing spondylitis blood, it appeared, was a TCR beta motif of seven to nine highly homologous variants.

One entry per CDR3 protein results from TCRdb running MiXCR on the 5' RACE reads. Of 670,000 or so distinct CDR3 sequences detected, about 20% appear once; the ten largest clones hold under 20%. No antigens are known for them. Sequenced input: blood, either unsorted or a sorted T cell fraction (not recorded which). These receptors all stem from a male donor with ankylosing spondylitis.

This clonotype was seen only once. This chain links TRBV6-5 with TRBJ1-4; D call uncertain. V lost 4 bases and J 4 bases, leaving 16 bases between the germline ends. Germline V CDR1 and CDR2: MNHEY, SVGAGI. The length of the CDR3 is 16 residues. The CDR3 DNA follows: TGTGCCAGCAGTTCAAGAAAGGGTGGGGATAATGAAAAACTGTTTTTT. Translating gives CASSSRKGGDNEKLFF.

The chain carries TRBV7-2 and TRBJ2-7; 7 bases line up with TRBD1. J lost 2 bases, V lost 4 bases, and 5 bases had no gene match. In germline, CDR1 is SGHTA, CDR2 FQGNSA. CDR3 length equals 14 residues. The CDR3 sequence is CASSSWTGTYEQYF. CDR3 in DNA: TGTGCCAGCAGCTCCTGGACAGGAACCTACGAGCAGTACTTC. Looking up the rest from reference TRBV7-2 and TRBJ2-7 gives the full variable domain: GAGVSQSPSNKVTEKGKDVELRCDPISGHTALYWYRQSLGQGLEFLIYFQGNSAPDKSGLPSDRFSAERTGGSVSTLTIQRTQQEDSAVYLCASSSWTGTYEQYFGPGTRLTVT.

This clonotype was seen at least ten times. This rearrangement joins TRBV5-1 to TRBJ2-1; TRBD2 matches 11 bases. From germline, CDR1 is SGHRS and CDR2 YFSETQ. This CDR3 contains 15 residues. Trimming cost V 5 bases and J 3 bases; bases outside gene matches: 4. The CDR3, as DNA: TGCGCCAGCAGGGTAGCGGGAGGGAACTACAATGAGCAGTTCTTC. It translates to CASRVAGGNYNEQFF.

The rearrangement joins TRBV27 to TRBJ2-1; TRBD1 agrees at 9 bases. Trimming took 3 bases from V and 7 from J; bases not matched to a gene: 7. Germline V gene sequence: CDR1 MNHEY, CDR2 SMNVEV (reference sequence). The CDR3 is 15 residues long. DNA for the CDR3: TGTGCCAGCAGTTTGATGGGACAGGGAAGGAATGAGCAGTTCTTC. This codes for CASSLMGQGRNEQFF.

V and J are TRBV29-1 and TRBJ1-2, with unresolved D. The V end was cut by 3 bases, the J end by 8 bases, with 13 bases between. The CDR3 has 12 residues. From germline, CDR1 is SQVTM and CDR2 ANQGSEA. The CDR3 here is CSVDLGWGGYTF. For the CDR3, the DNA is TGCAGCGTTGATTTGGGGTGGGGAGGCTACACCTTC.

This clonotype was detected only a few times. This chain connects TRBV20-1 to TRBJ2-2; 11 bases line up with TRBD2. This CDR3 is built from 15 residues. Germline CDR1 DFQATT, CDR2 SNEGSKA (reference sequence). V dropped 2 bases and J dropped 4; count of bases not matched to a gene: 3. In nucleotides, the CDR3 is TGCAGTGCTAGACTAGCGGGGGGTCTCACCGGGGAGCTGTTTTTT. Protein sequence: CSARLAGGLTGELFF.

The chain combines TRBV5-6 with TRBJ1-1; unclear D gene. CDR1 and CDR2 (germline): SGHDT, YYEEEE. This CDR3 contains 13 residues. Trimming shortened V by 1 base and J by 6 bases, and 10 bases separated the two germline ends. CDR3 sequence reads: CASSLLGKAEAFF. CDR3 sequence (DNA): TGTGCCAGCAGCTTGCTAGGGAAGGCTGAAGCTTTCTTT. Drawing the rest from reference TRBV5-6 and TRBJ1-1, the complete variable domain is DAGVTQSPTHLIKTRGQQVTLRCSPKSGHDTVSWYQQALGQGPQFIFQYYEEEERQRGNFPDRFSGHQFPNYSSELNVNALLLGDSALYLCASSLLGKAEAFFGQGTRLTVV.

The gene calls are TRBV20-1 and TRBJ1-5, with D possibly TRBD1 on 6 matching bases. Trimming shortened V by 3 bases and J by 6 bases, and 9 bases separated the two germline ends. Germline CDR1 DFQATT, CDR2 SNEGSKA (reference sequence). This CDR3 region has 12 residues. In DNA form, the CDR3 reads TGCAGTGCTAGTGCGGGGGCTCAGCCCCAGCATTTT. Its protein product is CSASAGAQPQHF.

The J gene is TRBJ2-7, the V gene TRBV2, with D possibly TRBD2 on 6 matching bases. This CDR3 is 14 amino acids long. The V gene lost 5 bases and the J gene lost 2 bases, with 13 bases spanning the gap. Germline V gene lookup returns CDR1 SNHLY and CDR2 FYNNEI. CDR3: CASSTTRGAYEQYF. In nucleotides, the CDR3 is TGTGCCAGCAGTACGACTAGGGGCGCCTACGAGCAGTACTTC.

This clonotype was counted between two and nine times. The CDR3 nucleotides are TGTGCCAGCAGTCAAACGGGGAGAAATGGAAACACCATATATTTT. Protein sequence: CASSQTGRNGNTIYF. The chain uses TRBV6-1 and TRBJ1-3; D remains unclear. Germline CDR1 and CDR2: MNHNS and SASEGT. This CDR3 region has 15 residues. V dropped 5 bases and J dropped 3 bases, with 14 bases sitting between them.

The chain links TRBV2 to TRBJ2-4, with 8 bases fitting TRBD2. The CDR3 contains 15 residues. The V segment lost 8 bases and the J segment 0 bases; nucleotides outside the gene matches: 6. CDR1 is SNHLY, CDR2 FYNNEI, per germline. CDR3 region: CASAGAGVAKNIQYF. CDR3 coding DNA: TGTGCCAGCGCGGGAGCGGGGGTAGCCAAAAACATTCAGTACTTC. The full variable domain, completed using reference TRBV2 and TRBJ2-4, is EPEVTQTPSHQVTQMGQEVILRCVPISNHLYFYWYRQILGQKVEFLVSFYNNEISEKSEIFDDQFSVERPDGSNFTLKIRSTKLEDSAMYFCASAGAGVAKNIQYFGAGTRLSVL.

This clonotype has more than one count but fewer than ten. The CDR3 reads CSVEVGILGRWEATDTQYF. Written as DNA, the CDR3 is TGCAGCGTTGAAGTGGGGATCTTGGGTCGGTGGGAGGCCACAGATACGCAGTATTTT. The genes are TRBV29-1 and TRBJ2-3; tentative D call: TRBD2 (6 bases). Trimming removed 1 base at V and 2 bases at J, with 25 bases between. The CDR3 is 19 residues long. CDR1 is SQVTM, CDR2 ANQGSEA, per germline.

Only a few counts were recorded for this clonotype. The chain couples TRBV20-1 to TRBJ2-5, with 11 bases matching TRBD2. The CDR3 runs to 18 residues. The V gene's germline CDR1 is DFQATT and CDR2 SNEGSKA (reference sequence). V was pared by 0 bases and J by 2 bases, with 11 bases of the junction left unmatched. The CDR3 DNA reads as TGCAGTGCTAGAGATCGTAGGCTAGCGGGGGGCTTACAAGAGACCCAGTACTTC. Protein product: CSARDRRLAGGLQETQYF.

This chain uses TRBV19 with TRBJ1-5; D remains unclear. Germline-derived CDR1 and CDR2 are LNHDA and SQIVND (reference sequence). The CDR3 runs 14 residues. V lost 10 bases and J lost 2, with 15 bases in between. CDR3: CATRQESGNQPQHF. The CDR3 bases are TGTGCCACGCGCCAAGAATCTGGCAATCAGCCCCAGCATTTT.

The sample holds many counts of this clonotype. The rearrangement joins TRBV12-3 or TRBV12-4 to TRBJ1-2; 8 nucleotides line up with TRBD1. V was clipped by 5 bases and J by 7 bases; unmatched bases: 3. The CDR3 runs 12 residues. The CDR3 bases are TGTGCCAGCAGTCCCGGGACAGGTGGCTACACCTTC. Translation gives CASSPGTGGYTF.

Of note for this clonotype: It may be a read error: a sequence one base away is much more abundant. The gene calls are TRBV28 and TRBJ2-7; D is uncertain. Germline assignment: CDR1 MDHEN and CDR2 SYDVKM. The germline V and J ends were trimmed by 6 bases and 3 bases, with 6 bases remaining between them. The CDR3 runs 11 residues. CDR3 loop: CASRQNYEQYF. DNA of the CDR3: TGTGCCAGCAGACAGAACTACGAGCAGTACTTC.

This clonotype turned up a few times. CDR3 in DNA: TGTGCCAGCAGCTTTGGTAGCGACTCCTACAATGAGCAGTTCTTC. This sequence encodes CASSFGSDSYNEQFF. The chain recombines TRBV7-2 with TRBJ2-1; possible D gene TRBD2, 5 bases. Trimming removed 3 bases at V and 0 bases at J, with 9 bases between. The CDR3 is 15 amino acids. Germline V gene lookup returns CDR1 SGHTA and CDR2 FQGNSA.

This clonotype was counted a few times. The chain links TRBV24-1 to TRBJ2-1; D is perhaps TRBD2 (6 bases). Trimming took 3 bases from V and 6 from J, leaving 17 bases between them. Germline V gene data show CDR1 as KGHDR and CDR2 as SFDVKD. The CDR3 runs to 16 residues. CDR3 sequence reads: CATSDAGYATLNEQFF. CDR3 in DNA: TGTGCCACCAGTGATGCGGGATATGCGACCCTCAATGAGCAGTTCTTC.

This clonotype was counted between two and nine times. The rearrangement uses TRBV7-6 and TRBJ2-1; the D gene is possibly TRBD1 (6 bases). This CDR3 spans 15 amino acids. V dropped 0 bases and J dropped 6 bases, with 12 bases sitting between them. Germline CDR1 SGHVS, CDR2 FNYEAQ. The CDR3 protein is CASSLAPEGVNEQFF. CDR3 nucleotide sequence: TGTGCCAGCAGCTTAGCTCCCGAGGGGGTCAATGAGCAGTTCTTC.

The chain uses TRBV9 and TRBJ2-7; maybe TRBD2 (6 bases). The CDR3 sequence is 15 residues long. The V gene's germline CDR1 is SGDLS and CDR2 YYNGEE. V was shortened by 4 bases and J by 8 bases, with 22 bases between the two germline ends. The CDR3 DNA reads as TGTGCCAGCAGCCTCACGGATCAGGGAGGTTCAAAGCAGTACTTC. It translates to CASSLTDQGGSKQYF.

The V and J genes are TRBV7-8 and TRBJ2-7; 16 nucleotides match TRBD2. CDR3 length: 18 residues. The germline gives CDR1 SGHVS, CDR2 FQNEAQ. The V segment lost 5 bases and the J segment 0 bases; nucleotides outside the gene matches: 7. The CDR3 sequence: CASSRKGTSGGASYEQYF. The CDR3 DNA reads TGTGCCAGCAGCCGAAAAGGGACTAGCGGGGGGGCCTCCTACGAGCAGTACTTC.

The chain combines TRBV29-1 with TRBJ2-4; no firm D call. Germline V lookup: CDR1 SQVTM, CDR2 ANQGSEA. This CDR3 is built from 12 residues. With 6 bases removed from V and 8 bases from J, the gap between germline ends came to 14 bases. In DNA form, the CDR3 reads TGCAGCGTCGTGCAGTCCAAGGACATTCAGTACTTC. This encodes CSVVQSKDIQYF.

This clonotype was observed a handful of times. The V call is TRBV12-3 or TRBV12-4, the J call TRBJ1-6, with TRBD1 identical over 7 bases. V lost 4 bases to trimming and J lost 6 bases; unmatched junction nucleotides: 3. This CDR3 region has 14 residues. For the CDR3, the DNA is TGTGCCAGCAGTTCGGACAGGATTAATTCACCCCTCCACTTT. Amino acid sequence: CASSSDRINSPLHF.

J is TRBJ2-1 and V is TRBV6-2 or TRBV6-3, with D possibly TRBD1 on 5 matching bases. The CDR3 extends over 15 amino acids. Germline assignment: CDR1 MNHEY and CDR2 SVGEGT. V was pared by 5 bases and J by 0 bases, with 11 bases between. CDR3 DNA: TGTGCCAGCAGTCCGAGACAGCCCTCCTACAATGAGCAGTTCTTC. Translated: CASSPRQPSYNEQFF.

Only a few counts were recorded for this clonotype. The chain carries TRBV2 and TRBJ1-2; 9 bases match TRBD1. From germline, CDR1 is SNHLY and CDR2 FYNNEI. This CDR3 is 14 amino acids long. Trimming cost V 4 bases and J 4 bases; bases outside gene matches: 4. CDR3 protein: CASSVRTGAYGYTF. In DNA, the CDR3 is TGTGCCAGCAGTGTCCGGACAGGGGCCTATGGCTACACCTTC.

CDR3 residues: CASSLKLYTGELFF. In DNA, the CDR3 is TGTGCCAGCAGTTTAAAGTTGTACACCGGGGAGCTGTTTTTT. The chain uses TRBV12-3 or TRBV12-4 and TRBJ2-2; the D is unclear. V lost 2 bases and J 3 bases, leaving 7 bases between the germline ends. There are 14 residues in the CDR3.

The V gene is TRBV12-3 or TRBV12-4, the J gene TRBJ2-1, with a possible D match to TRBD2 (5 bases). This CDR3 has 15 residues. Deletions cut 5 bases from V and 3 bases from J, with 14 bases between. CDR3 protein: CASSSRELFYNEQFF. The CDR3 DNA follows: TGTGCCAGCAGTAGCCGGGAACTCTTCTACAATGAGCAGTTCTTC.